This T cell receptor beta chain is from a study of shared clonotypes between healthy human individuals. Terminally differentiated effector memory CD45RA+ cells were excluded from the naive CD8 cells, which were CD45RO-negative and positively selected for CCR7. Recent acute infections and vaccinations were absent in the healthy HIV-negative adult donors. Assay execution proceeded at the deep level. Profiled with immunoSEQ multiplex PCR; TCRdb holds only in-frame clones, not every one. Seen here are roughly 2.1 million clones, about 92% observed once, and the top ten hold more than 1.5%. Regarding this clone: Antigen specificity is unknown.

CDR1 and CDR2 (germline): PRHDT, FYEKMQ (reference sequence). The CDR3 contains 15 residues. J was trimmed by 1 base and V by 6 bases; bases with no gene match: 7. Study results and limitations: Generation probabilities were higher for clonotypes shared across all four sorted-subset donors than for unshared ones. Though the depth was large, rarefaction showed that sorted-subset sequencing was incomplete.

This TCR derives from a man aged 18 to 30 in good health. Some clones in this sample may be carry-over from other donors' samples. Sample: naive CD8+ T cells from PBMCs. The chain carries TRBV13 and TRBJ2-5, with 8 bases identical to TRBD2. The CDR3 spells CASSPGGGTQETQYF. CDR3 nucleotide sequence: TGTGCCAGCAGTCCCGGGGGGGGGACCCAAGAGACCCAGTACTTC.